The present T cell receptor (beta chain) was sequenced within a study of cytomegalovirus exposure and HLA in healthy donors. Findings and caveats of the study: In vitro experiments confirmed that a few CMV-associated chains were specific for CMV antigens.

This clone was counted between two and nine times. Its antigen is unidentified. This CDR3 has 14 residues. After removal of 4 bases from V and 6 bases from J, the junction contained 7 bases not matched to a gene. CDR1 MNHEY and CDR2 SVGAGI come from the germline V gene. Use of 60 Vbeta and 13 Jbeta primers characterized the PCR. The table came from immunoSEQ multiplex PCR; TCRdb's copy has only in-frame clones and leaves some out. The sample lists tens of thousands of clones, 82% seen once, with roughly 3.8% in the top ten. The chain joins TRBV6-5 to TRBJ2-7, with 9 positions matching TRBD2. The clonotype was recovered from a man aged 45 to 65 in good health and CMV-seronegative. Material: PBMCs. Here the CDR3 reads CASSWSSGSGEQYF. The CDR3 DNA sequence: TGTGCCAGCAGTTGGAGTAGCGGGAGTGGCGAGCAGTACTTC.